This entry features one TCR beta chain sequence. The target antigen is unknown. The PCR used 60 Vbeta and 13 Jbeta primers. Sequencing was performed with immunoSEQ multiplex PCR; in TCRdb, only in-frame clones are kept and a portion is missing. The sample shows around 150,000 clones, around two thirds of them seen only once. Germline values: CDR1 MNHNY, CDR2 SVGAGI (reference sequence). CDR3 length: 15 amino acids. Trimming stripped 5 bases from V and 6 bases from J, with 14 bases between. The source of the sample is a study of cytomegalovirus exposure and HLA in healthy donors. Study summary: Tens of millions of unique TCRs from HLA-typed donors were held in an early release of data. There were several hundred genotyped donors. Of these, roughly 80% fell in the genetic ancestry cluster associated with self-reported Caucasian donors.

General study results and limits: Later on, a genetic analysis was performed. It linked a missense variant in DCLRE1C with V- and J-gene trimming of TCR beta.

The V gene is TRBV6-6, the J gene TRBJ1-6; TRBD1 might be the D (6 bases). The TCR sequence derives from a man aged 45-60 years in good health and CMV-seronegative. Sequenced material: PBMCs. The CDR3 here is CASSATGQINSPLHF. The DNA of the CDR3 is TGTGCCAGCAGTGCCACCGGACAGATTAATTCACCCCTCCACTTT.